What follows are 32 T cell receptor beta chains derived from one specimen sequenced in a study of blood T cell repertoires in COVID-19. Assay used: immunoSEQ multiplex PCR; TCRdb lists only in-frame clones, some missing. The data contain tens of thousands of clones, approximately 85% of them seen just once; the ten biggest clones take up roughly 14%. Sequenced sample: peripheral blood. These receptors originate from a human donor in a cohort sampled during active COVID-19. The donor label of this sample is uncertain.

The chain links TRBV7-2 to TRBJ2-3; 9 bases fit TRBD2. Germline values: CDR1 SGHTA, CDR2 FQGNSA. The trim removed 8 bases at V and 5 bases at J, leaving 17 bases unmatched. This CDR3 spans 17 amino acids. For the CDR3, the DNA is TGTGCCAGCTCCACGTGGGCCCTAGCGGGGTCGCGAGATACGCAGTATTTT. Translating gives CASSTWALAGSRDTQYF. Using reference TRBV7-2 and TRBJ2-3 for the parts outside the CDR3, the full variable domain is GAGVSQSPSNKVTEKGKDVELRCDPISGHTALYWYRQSLGQGLEFLIYFQGNSAPDKSGLPSDRFSAERTGGSVSTLTIQRTQQEDSAVYLCASSTWALAGSRDTQYFGPGTRLTVL.

This chain uses TRBV12-5 with TRBJ2-2, with 9 nucleotides matching TRBD1. This CDR3 has 15 amino acids. The V gene end was trimmed by 6 bases and the J gene end by 2 bases; junction bases not matched to a gene: 4. Germline values: CDR1 LGHNT, CDR2 FRNRAP. Written as DNA, the CDR3 is TGTGCTAGTGGGAAGGGACAGGGAAACACCGGGGAGCTGTTTTTT. It translates to CASGKGQGNTGELFF.

The V and J genes are TRBV9 and TRBJ2-3; 13 bases agree with TRBD2. The junction had 11 bases not matched to a gene; V was cut back by 4 bases and J by 0 bases. The germline V gene encodes CDR1 SGDLS and CDR2 YYNGEE. This CDR3 spans 19 amino acids. For the CDR3, the DNA is TGTGCCAGCAGCCCCCGGACTAGCGGGGGTGCGCCTAGCACAGATACGCAGTATTTT. Translating it yields CASSPRTSGGAPSTDTQYF.

The chain couples TRBV9 to TRBJ2-7, with 10 nucleotides matching TRBD1. V trimming: 5 bases; J trimming: 7 bases; junction bases outside the gene matches: 9. This CDR3 has 14 amino acids. Germline loops: CDR1 SGDLS, CDR2 YYNGEE. CDR3 sequence: CASSTGQGRREQYF. CDR3 coding DNA: TGTGCCAGCAGTACGGGACAGGGGCGCCGGGAGCAGTACTTC.

This clone appeared a single time. The chain joins TRBV5-6 to TRBJ2-2, with D possibly TRBD1 on 6 matching bases. Looked up from germline, CDR1 is SGHDT and CDR2 is YYEEEE. V lost 4 bases to trimming and J lost 4 bases, with 8 bases between them. This CDR3 contains 13 residues. The CDR3 sequence is CASSPTGTGELFF. CDR3 nucleotide sequence: TGTGCCAGCAGCCCGACAGGCACCGGGGAGCTGTTTTTT.

The chain joins TRBV7-2 to TRBJ2-1, with D perhaps matching TRBD1 (6 bases). The CDR3 extends over 14 amino acids. V shed 1 base and J shed 8 bases, with 12 bases lying between them. Germline V gene sequence: CDR1 SGHTA, CDR2 FQGNSA. CDR3 sequence: CASSLVTGSDEQFF. Here the CDR3 DNA reads TGTGCCAGCAGCTTAGTCACAGGGTCGGATGAGCAGTTCTTC.

This chain links TRBV7-2 with TRBJ2-7; 9 bases line up with TRBD2. The germline V gene has CDR1 SGHTA and CDR2 FQGNSA. V shed 4 bases, J shed 2 bases, and the junction held 9 bases outside the gene matches. This CDR3 region has 16 residues. The CDR3 DNA reads as TGTGCCAGCAGCTCGGGCGGGGGGGCGCTACCCTACGAGCAGTACTTC. Translated: CASSSGGGALPYEQYF.

This rearrangement joins TRBV30 to TRBJ1-5, with 12 bases fitting TRBD1. The CDR3 loop spans 17 amino acids. CDR1 and CDR2 (germline): GTSNPN, SVGIG (reference sequence). Germline trimming cut 4 bases from V and 2 bases from J; bases unmatched to any gene: 9. The CDR3 is CAWKPGQGAFGNQPQHF. CDR3 bases: TGTGCCTGGAAGCCGGGACAGGGGGCGTTCGGCAATCAGCCCCAGCATTTT. Variable domain in full (rest from reference TRBV30 and TRBJ1-5): SQTIHQWPATLVQPVGSPLSLECTVEGTSNPNLYWYRQAAGRGLQLLFYSVGIGQISSEVPQNLSASRPQDRQFILSSKKLLLSDSGFYLCAWKPGQGAFGNQPQHFGDGTRLSIL.

The chain combines TRBV29-1 with TRBJ2-5; 9 bases are a match to TRBD2. This CDR3 has 14 residues. Per germline, CDR1 SQVTM and CDR2 ANQGSEA. The V gene end was trimmed by 6 bases and the J gene end by 4 bases; junction bases not matched to a gene: 9. The CDR3 DNA reads TGCAGCGTCACGACTAGCGGCTTGGGAGAGACCCAGTACTTC. Protein product: CSVTTSGLGETQYF.

V usage is TRBV28 and J usage is TRBJ2-2, with D perhaps TRBD1 (6 bases). Germline V gene data show CDR1 as MDHEN and CDR2 as SYDVKM. The CDR3 has 15 residues. The V end was cut by 6 bases, the J end by 3 bases, with 14 bases between. CDR3 region: CASRPPQGYTGELFF. The CDR3 DNA follows: TGTGCCAGCAGGCCCCCCCAGGGGTACACCGGGGAGCTGTTTTTT.

The J gene is TRBJ2-2, the V gene TRBV7-3, with D possibly TRBD2 on 5 matching bases. This CDR3 comprises 15 residues. Germline V gene data show CDR1 as SGHTA and CDR2 as FQGTGA. Trimming shortened V by 1 base and J by 4 bases, and 10 bases separated the two germline ends. The DNA for the CDR3 is TGTGCCAGCAGCTTAATGGGTCGGGGCACCGGGGAGCTGTTTTTT. As protein: CASSLMGRGTGELFF.

V is TRBV7-3 and J is TRBJ2-1, with a possible D match to TRBD2 (7 bases). This CDR3 is 13 amino acids long. CDR1 and CDR2 (germline): SGHTA, FQGTGA. Trimming stripped 5 bases from V and 9 bases from J, with 14 bases between. The CDR3: CASSPRGAGEQFF. The CDR3 DNA is TGTGCCAGCAGCCCCCGGGGGGCGGGTGAGCAGTTCTTC.

The J gene is TRBJ1-6, the V gene TRBV5-1, with D unresolved. Between the trimmed V and J ends, which lost 0 bases and 0 bases, there was a span of 7 bases. Germline V gene data show CDR1 as SGHRS and CDR2 as YFSETQ. The CDR3 has 16 residues. The CDR3 here is CASSLVESSYNSPLHF. DNA for the CDR3: TGCGCCAGCAGCTTGGTAGAGAGCTCCTATAATTCACCCCTCCACTTT.

The rearrangement uses TRBV19 and TRBJ1-1, with 7 bases aligning to TRBD1. This CDR3 is built from 17 residues. The germline gives CDR1 LNHDA, CDR2 SQIVND (reference sequence). V shed 5 bases and J 2 bases; nucleotides not matched to a gene: 14. The CDR3 protein is CASSLGWTGPLNTEAFF. The CDR3 DNA reads TGTGCCAGTAGTTTAGGGTGGACAGGTCCCCTAAACACTGAAGCTTTCTTT.

The chain joins TRBV6-2 or TRBV6-3 to TRBJ2-2; D might be TRBD1 (6 bases). The V gene's germline CDR1 is MNHEY and CDR2 SVGEGT. The CDR3 covers 14 residues. Trimming took off 5 bases at V and 3 bases at J, with 10 bases between the two ends. The CDR3 reads CASSKQGYTGELFF. The CDR3 DNA sequence: TGTGCCAGCAGTAAACAGGGATACACCGGGGAGCTGTTTTTT.

The V and J genes are TRBV10-3 and TRBJ2-1; 9 nucleotides align to TRBD2. The ends lost 5 bases at V and 6 bases at J; junction bases unmatched: 8. CDR1 and CDR2 from the germline V gene are ENHRY and SYGVKD. CDR3 length: 15 residues. CDR3 sequence: CAISPTGTSSNEQFF. Written as DNA, the CDR3 is TGTGCCATCAGTCCTACCGGGACTAGCTCCAATGAGCAGTTCTTC.

The chain is built from TRBV9 and TRBJ1-6, with a tentative D call TRBD1 (6 bases). V was clipped by 0 bases and J by 8 bases, with 6 bases between them. Germline-derived CDR1 and CDR2 are SGDLS and YYNGEE. The CDR3 runs 13 residues. The CDR3 loop is CASSVDRDSPLHF. In nucleotides, the CDR3 is TGTGCCAGCAGCGTAGACAGGGATTCACCCCTCCACTTT.

The genes are TRBV5-8 and TRBJ2-5; 7 bases fit TRBD1. Losses at the gene ends were 0 bases for V and 3 bases for J; bases not matched to a gene: 2. CDR3 length equals 14 residues. Germline V gene data show CDR1 as SGHTS and CDR2 as YDEGEE. The CDR3 nucleotides are TGTGCCAGCAGCTTGGGACAGGGAAAAGAGACCCAGTACTTC. This translates into CASSLGQGKETQYF.

The chain recombines TRBV7-2 with TRBJ2-3, with 12 bases matching TRBD2. Germline-derived CDR1 and CDR2 are SGHTA and FQGNSA. V was clipped by 5 bases and J by 4 bases; unmatched bases: 4. The CDR3 is made up of 15 amino acids. The CDR3 protein is CASSQTSGGSDTQYF. The CDR3 nucleotides are TGTGCCAGCAGCCAGACTAGCGGGGGCTCAGATACGCAGTATTTT.

The rearrangement links TRBV6-5 to TRBJ2-1; 13 bases map to TRBD2. In germline, CDR1 is MNHEY, CDR2 SVGAGI. J was trimmed by 8 bases and V by 7 bases; bases with no gene match: 8. This CDR3 has 15 amino acids. In nucleotides, the CDR3 is TGTGCCAGCAAGCGGACTAGCGGGGGTCGGGATGAGCAGTTCTTC. Its translation: CASKRTSGGRDEQFF.

This chain links TRBV11-1 with TRBJ1-4, with D uncertain. Germline V gene lookup returns CDR1 SGHAT and CDR2 FQDESV (reference sequence). This CDR3 has 13 residues. Trimming shortened V by 5 bases and J by 4 bases, and 8 bases separated the two germline ends. The CDR3 protein is CASSPHINEKLFF. In nucleotides, the CDR3 is TGTGCCAGCAGCCCCCACATTAATGAAAAACTGTTTTTT.

This clone was seen just once. The chain employs TRBV14 and TRBJ1-1, with D possibly matching TRBD1 (5 bases). In germline, CDR1 is SGHDN, CDR2 FVKESK. V lost 0 bases, J lost 11 bases, and 19 bases lay in between. CDR3 size: 15 residues. CDR3: CASSQDNRRARGAFF. The DNA for the CDR3 is TGTGCCAGCAGCCAAGATAACCGGAGGGCTCGGGGGGCTTTCTTT.

The chain recombines TRBV18 with TRBJ2-1; 9 bases line up with TRBD1. This CDR3 region has 14 residues. With 6 bases clipped from V and 4 bases from J, the junction kept 4 bases outside the gene matches. The germline gives CDR1 KGHSH, CDR2 LQKENI. As DNA, the CDR3 is TGTGCCAGCTCTTACAGGGGGCAATACAATGAGCAGTTCTTC. Amino acids: CASSYRGQYNEQFF.

This rearrangement joins TRBV27 to TRBJ2-1, with TRBD2 identical over 7 bases. V shed 6 bases, J shed 0 bases, and the junction held 5 bases outside the gene matches. This CDR3 is built from 15 residues. Looked up from germline, CDR1 is MNHEY and CDR2 is SMNVEV (reference sequence). The chain's CDR3 is CASRPGGGSYNEQFF. CDR3 DNA sequence: TGTGCCAGCAGACCCGGCGGGGGCTCCTACAATGAGCAGTTCTTC.

The chain has TRBV5-1 and TRBJ2-1; 10 bases map to TRBD1. V dropped 4 bases and J dropped 8; count of bases not matched to a gene: 9. Germline-derived CDR1 and CDR2 are SGHRS and YFSETQ. The CDR3 spans 15 residues. This chain's CDR3 is CASSTTGGGSDEQFF. The CDR3 DNA reads as TGCGCCAGCAGCACGACAGGGGGCGGGTCGGATGAGCAGTTCTTC.

The chain carries TRBV30 and TRBJ2-2; 12 bases match TRBD2. J lost 7 bases, V lost 5 bases, and 11 bases had no gene match. CDR3 length: 16 residues. Germline CDR1 is GTSNPN and CDR2 is SVGIG (reference sequence). CDR3 region: CAWELAGGGTSGELFF. The DNA of the CDR3 is TGTGCCTGGGAACTAGCGGGGGGCGGGACAAGCGGGGAGCTGTTTTTT.

This sequence joins TRBV6-4 and TRBJ1-4; the D gene is possibly TRBD1 (5 bases). V was cut by 4 bases and J by 8 bases, with 20 bases left in between. The CDR3 extends over 16 amino acids. Germline V gene lookup returns CDR1 MRHNA and CDR2 SNTAGT. DNA of the CDR3: TGTGCCAGCAGTGTCTCAGGCAGGGCGGTTTGGGAAAAACTGTTTTTT. Its translation is CASSVSGRAVWEKLFF.

The CDR3 DNA reads TGTGCCAGCAGCCAAGAGGTCCTAGCGGGGAGAACCGGGGAGCTGTTTTTT. Its translation: CASSQEVLAGRTGELFF. The chain recombines TRBV4-2 with TRBJ2-2; 9 bases match TRBD2. Germline V gives CDR1 LGHNA, CDR2 YNFKEQ. This CDR3 is 17 amino acids long. J was trimmed by 5 bases and V by 0 bases; bases with no gene match: 7.

This clone was seen a single time. V gene TRBV3-1 (or the pseudogene TRBV3-2) combines with J gene TRBJ2-3; 8 positions agree with TRBD2. V lost 1 base to trimming and J lost 5 bases; unmatched junction nucleotides: 8. This CDR3 contains 16 residues. Per germline, CDR1 LGHDT and CDR2 YNNKEL (reference sequence). The chain's CDR3 is CASSQAGLAGGDTQYF. CDR3 coding DNA: TGTGCCAGCAGCCAAGCTGGGCTAGCGGGTGGAGATACGCAGTATTTT.

The V call is TRBV6-1, the J call TRBJ2-3; D remains ambiguous. V lost 2 bases and J lost 6, with 9 bases in between. This CDR3 has 13 residues. CDR1 is MNHNS, CDR2 SASEGT, per germline. The CDR3 DNA reads TGTGCCAGCAGTGAAAGGCCGAGGGATACGCAGTATTTT. It specifies CASSERPRDTQYF.

This chain uses TRBV7-2 with TRBJ2-1; D possibly corresponds to TRBD2 (5 bases). Trimming took off 5 bases at V and 0 bases at J, with 23 bases between the two ends. Germline values: CDR1 SGHTA, CDR2 FQGNSA. The CDR3 is made up of 19 amino acids. This CDR3 is CASSGLTIKPAGSYNEQFF. The DNA for the CDR3 is TGTGCCAGCAGCGGACTCACCATAAAACCCGCGGGCTCCTACAATGAGCAGTTCTTC. Full variable domain (rest looked up from reference TRBV7-2 and TRBJ2-1): GAGVSQSPSNKVTEKGKDVELRCDPISGHTALYWYRQSLGQGLEFLIYFQGNSAPDKSGLPSDRFSAERTGGSVSTLTIQRTQQEDSAVYLCASSGLTIKPAGSYNEQFFGPGTRLTVL.

This chain joins TRBV3-1 (or the pseudogene TRBV3-2) and TRBJ1-5; D is uncertain. V was shortened by 5 bases and J by 3 bases, with 11 bases between the two germline ends. Germline values: CDR1 LGHDT, CDR2 YNNKEL (reference sequence). This CDR3 has 14 residues. The DNA for the CDR3 is TGTGCCAGCAGCGAGGGATCCCACAATCAGCCCCAGCATTTT. Translated: CASSEGSHNQPQHF.